This T cell receptor beta chain emerged from a study of shared clonotypes between healthy human individuals (dated by TCRdb to 2020 to 2022). Broadly, across the study: A couple of women and three men aged 18 to 49 years were included in the cohort. Per donor, three plates each were used for CD4 naive and CD4 memory, two for CD8 naive, and one for CD8 memory. The study deeply sequenced blood TCR repertoires of about five healthy adults to estimate repertoire size and the extent of clonotype sharing between individuals. Libraries were prepared and TCR repertoires were sequenced by different laboratories using diverse techniques, in order to increase sequencing depth and limit assay-specific biases. Each donor's leukapheresis produced roughly between about 0.8 and 10 billion PBMCs. What the study reported, not specific to this receptor: Sampling was restricted to blood, and TCR repertoires in tissue are likely to differ from TCR repertoires in blood. Rarefaction of sorted-subset datasets indicated incomplete sequencing despite the large sequencing depth. When four donors were compared, the shared fraction of clonotypes was approximately 5% for naive CD4, around 3.6% for naive CD8, about 2.4% for memory CD4, and 0.4% for memory CD8. Naive subsets generally had larger estimated clonotype richness than memory subsets did. The small number of donors limited the genetic and exposure-history diversity represented. Pairwise subsampling led to the expectation that sequencing depth would affect the degree of clonotype sharing among donors. Compared with non-shared clonotypes, the clonotypes found in all four sorted-subset donors had higher generation probabilities.

The donors were healthy, HIV-negative adults who had no recently reported acute infections or vaccinations. Every donor was a Caucasian adult living in Nashville, Tennessee, USA. CD4+ T cells were enriched by magnetic negative selection, after which naive cells were positively selected on CD45RA and the negative fraction was taken as the memory subset. Blood was obtained by leukapheresis, after which PBMCs were separated by Ficoll-Histopaque density gradient centrifugation and cryopreserved in liquid nitrogen vapor phase. Purity and quantity of every magnetically sorted T cell population were checked by analytical flow cytometry. Each sorted fraction had its genomic DNA isolated and then quantified by UV absorbance on a Nanodrop 2000c. From cysteine to phenylalanine, the CDR3 is 13 amino acids long. Only the CDR3 part of the read is kept: 39 bases, read in frame from the first base. V is shortened by 5 bases, J by 4 bases, and the region joining them spans 10 bases. CDR1 and CDR2, looked up from the germline V gene, are SGHRS and YFSETQ.

This clone appeared a single time. Its antigen target is currently unknown. No base-level quality is on record; no much larger clone is a single base apart. Using the deep immunoSEQ assay, multiplex PCR amplified TCR CDR3 regions from genomic DNA. Extracted genomic DNA from each cell subset was spread evenly across all wells of several immunoSEQ 96-well plates, with each plate serving as a replicate. For sorted subsets, roughly 200 ng genomic DNA, equal to some 28,000 T cell genomes, was loaded into each replicate PCR. Purified libraries were measured with a Qubit 3.0 fluorometer, size-checked on a Bioanalyzer 2100, and measured again with the KAPA Library Quantification kit. Every immunoSEQ 96-well plate was sequenced on a dedicated single-read 150-cycle Illumina NextSeq 550 flow cell. The authors processed their data as follows. Because the immunoSEQ output held only junctional sequences and lacked quality scores, the filtering could not match the filtering applied to full-length reads. Sequences were annotated with PyIR, a Python wrapper for IgBLAST v1.9, using IMGT germline references to assign V/J genes and CDR3. Reads were removed for weak V/J assignments (E-value above 1e-6), missing CDR3, stop codons, out-of-frame junctions, or ambiguous translated residues. A V3J clonotype was defined by an identical inferred V gene, J gene, and CDR3 amino acid sequence. Percentage overlap between repertoires was computed as shared unique clonotypes divided by the size of the smaller repertoire. Richness of each repertoire was evaluated using RTK rarefaction, the Chao1 estimator, and Recon v2.1 estimates of unobserved clonotypes. OLGA was used to compute generation probabilities for all TCRbeta clonotypes that the gDNA method yielded from a handful of donors. Entries here come from immuneACCESS through TCRdb and include only in-frame sequences with V and J called. Some clones fail to appear in such tables; in the studies checked, an unresolved V gene covers under half of the shortfall, and the cause of the remainder is unknown. That table furnishes V, J and clone size, whereas the DNA furnished D and trimming. This sample has about 520,000 clones in its table, and 90% to 96% of those were observed once. Together, the top ten hold 0.05% to 0.07% of the sample.

The sequence links TRBV5-1 to TRBJ2-1; the D gene remains uncertain. The sample consisted of naive CD4+ T cells sorted from blood. This specimen's cell subset or site label, per the study, means: CD45RA+ positively selected. The origin of this receptor is a young woman in good health. CDR3 protein: CASRGLDYNEQFF. The DNA sequence is TGCGCCAGCAGAGGCCTAGATTACAATGAGCAGTTCTTC. Reference TRBV5-1 and TRBJ2-1 proteins supply the regions before and after the CDR3; the full variable domain is: KAGVTQTPRYLIKTRGQQVTLSCSPISGHRSVSWYQQTPGQGLQFLFEYFSETQRNKGNFPGRFSGRQFSNSRSEMNVSTLELGDSALYLCASRGLDYNEQFFGPGTRLTVL.